The entry below describes one T cell receptor (beta chain). The CDR3 spans 11 residues. From germline, CDR1 is DFQATT and CDR2 SNEGSKA (reference sequence). V shed 5 bases and J 5 bases; nucleotides not matched to a gene: 1. This sample is drawn from a study of blood T cell repertoires in COVID-19. Study information: Sources were T cells, B-cell-depleted T cells, or PBMCs; the material itself was cDNA or gDNA.

Clones were sequenced by immunoSEQ multiplex PCR, and TCRdb holds only the in-frame ones, with some missing. This sample has 470,000 or so clones; 75% to 90% occur once, and the top ten carry roughly 4%. What was sequenced was peripheral blood. The receptor comes from a woman in her 30s with acute or convalescent COVID-19. The rearrangement links TRBV20-1 to TRBJ2-7, with 9 nucleotides matching TRBD1. CDR3 coding DNA: TGCAGTGCTTGGACAGGGGACGAGCAGTACTTC. This sequence encodes CSAWTGDEQYF.